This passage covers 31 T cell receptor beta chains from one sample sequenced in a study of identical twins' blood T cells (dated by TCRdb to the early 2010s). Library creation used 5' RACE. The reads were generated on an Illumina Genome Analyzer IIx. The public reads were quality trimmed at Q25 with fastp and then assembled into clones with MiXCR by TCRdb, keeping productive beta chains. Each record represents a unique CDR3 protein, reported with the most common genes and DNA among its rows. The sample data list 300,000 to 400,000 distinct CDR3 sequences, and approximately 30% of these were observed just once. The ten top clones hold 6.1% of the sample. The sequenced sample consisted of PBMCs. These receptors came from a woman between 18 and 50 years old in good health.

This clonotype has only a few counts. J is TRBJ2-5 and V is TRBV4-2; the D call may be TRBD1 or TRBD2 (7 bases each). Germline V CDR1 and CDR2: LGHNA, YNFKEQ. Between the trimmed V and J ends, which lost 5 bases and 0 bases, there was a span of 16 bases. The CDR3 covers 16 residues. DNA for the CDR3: TGTGCCAGCAGCTCTCTCAGGGGGGGCCACCAAGAGACCCAGTACTTC. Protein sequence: CASSSLRGGHQETQYF.

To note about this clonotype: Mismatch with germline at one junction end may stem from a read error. As DNA, the CDR3 is TGCGCCAGCAGCGAGACAGCTATGAACACTGGAGCTTTCTTT. Translating gives CASSETAMNTGAFF. V and J are TRBV5-1 and TRBJ1-1; maybe TRBD1 (5 bases). Germline CDR1 SGHRS, CDR2 YFSETQ. The CDR3 extends over 14 amino acids.

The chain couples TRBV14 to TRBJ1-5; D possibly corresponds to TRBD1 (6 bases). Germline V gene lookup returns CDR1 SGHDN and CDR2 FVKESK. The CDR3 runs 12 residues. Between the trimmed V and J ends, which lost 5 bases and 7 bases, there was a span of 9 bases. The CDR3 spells CASSSQGQPQHF. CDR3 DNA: TGTGCCAGCAGCTCACAGGGCCAGCCCCAGCATTTT.

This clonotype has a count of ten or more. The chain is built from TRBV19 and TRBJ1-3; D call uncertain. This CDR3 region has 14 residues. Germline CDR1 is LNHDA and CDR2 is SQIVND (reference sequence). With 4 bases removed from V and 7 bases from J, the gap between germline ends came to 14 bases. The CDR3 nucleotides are TGTGCCAGTAGTACCTTACCCCTGTGGAACACCATATATTTT. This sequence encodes CASSTLPLWNTIYF.

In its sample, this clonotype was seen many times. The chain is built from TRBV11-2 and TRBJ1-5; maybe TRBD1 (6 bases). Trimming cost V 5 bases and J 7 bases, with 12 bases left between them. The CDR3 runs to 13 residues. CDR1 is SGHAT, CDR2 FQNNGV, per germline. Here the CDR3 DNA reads TGTGCCAGCAGCACAAACAGGGACCAGCCCCAGCATTTT. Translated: CASSTNRDQPQHF.

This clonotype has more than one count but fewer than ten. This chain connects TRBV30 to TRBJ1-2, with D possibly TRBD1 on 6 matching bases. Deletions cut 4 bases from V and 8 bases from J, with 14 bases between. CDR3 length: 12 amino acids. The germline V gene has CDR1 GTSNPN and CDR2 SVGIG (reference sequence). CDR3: CAWTLWGAGYTF. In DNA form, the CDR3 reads TGTGCCTGGACCCTTTGGGGGGCCGGCTACACCTTC.

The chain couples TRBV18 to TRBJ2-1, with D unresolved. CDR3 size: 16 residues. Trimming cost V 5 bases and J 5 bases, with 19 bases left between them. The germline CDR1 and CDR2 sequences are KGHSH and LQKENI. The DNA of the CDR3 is TGTGCCAGCTCAGTATACCCCGATGTGCTAAACAATGAGCAGTTCTTC. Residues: CASSVYPDVLNNEQFF. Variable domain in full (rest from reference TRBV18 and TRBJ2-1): NAGVMQNPRHLVRRRGQEARLRCSPMKGHSHVYWYRQLPEEGLKFMVYLQKENIIDESGMPKERFSAEFPKEGPSILRIQQVVRGDSAAYFCASSVYPDVLNNEQFFGPGTRLTVL.

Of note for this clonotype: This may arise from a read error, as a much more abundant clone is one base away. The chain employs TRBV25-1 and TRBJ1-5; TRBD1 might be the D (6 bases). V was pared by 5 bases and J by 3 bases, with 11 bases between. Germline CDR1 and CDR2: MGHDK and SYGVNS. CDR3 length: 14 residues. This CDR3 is CASSTAGDNQPQHF. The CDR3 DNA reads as TGTGCCAGCAGTACGGCAGGGGACAATCAGCCCCAGCATTTT.

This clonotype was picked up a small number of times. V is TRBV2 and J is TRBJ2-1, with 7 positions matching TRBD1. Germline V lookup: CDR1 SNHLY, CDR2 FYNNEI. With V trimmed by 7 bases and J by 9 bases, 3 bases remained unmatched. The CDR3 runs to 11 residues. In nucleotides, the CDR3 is TGTGCCAGCAACCGGGACAGTGAGCAGTTCTTC. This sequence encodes CASNRDSEQFF.

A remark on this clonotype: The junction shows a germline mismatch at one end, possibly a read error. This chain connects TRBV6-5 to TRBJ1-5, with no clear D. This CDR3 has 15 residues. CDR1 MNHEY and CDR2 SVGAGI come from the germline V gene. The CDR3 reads CASSRQAYSDQPQHF. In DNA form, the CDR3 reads TGTGCCAGCAGCCGCCAGGCTTATAGCGATCAGCCCCAGCATTTT.

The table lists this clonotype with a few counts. CDR3 nucleotide sequence: TGCAGTGCTAGAGAAAGGACAGAGATTGACGAGCAGTACTTC. Translation gives CSARERTEIDEQYF. The chain carries TRBV20-1 and TRBJ2-7, with a weak D call TRBD1 (6 bases). Trimming shortened V by 0 bases and J by 5 bases, and 14 bases separated the two germline ends. Germline V gene sequence: CDR1 DFQATT, CDR2 SNEGSKA (reference sequence). The CDR3 extends over 14 amino acids.

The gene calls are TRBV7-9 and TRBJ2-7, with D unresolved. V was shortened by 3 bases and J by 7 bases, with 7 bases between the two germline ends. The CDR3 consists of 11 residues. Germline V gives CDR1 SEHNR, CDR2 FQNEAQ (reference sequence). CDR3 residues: CASSLGTEQYF. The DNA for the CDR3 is TGTGCCAGCAGCTTGGGCACGGAGCAGTACTTC.

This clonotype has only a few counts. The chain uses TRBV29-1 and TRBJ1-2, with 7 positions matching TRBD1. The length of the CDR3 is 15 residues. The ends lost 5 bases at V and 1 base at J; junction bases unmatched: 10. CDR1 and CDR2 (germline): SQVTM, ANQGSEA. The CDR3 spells CSVLGGTEHNYGYTF. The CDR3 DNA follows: TGCAGCGTTCTAGGCGGGACAGAGCATAACTATGGCTACACCTTC.

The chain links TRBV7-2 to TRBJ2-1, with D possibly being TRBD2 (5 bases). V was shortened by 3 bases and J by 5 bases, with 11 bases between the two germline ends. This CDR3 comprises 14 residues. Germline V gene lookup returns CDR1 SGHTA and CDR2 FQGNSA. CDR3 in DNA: TGTGCCAGCAGCTTTCGAGGGATACACAATGAGCAGTTCTTC. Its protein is CASSFRGIHNEQFF.

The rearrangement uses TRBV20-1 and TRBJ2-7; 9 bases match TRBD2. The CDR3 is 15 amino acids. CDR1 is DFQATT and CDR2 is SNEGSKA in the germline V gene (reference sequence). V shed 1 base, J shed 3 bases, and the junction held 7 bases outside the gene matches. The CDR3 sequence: CSARVQERGVYEQYF. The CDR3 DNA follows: TGCAGTGCTAGAGTTCAGGAGCGGGGGGTCTACGAGCAGTACTTC.

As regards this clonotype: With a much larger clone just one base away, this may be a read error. CDR3 in DNA: TGCAGTGCTCGAGTGAACGCTGAAGCTTTCTTT. It yields the protein CSARVNAEAFF. This chain links TRBV20-1 with TRBJ1-1, with no clear D. CDR1 and CDR2 from the germline V gene are DFQATT and SNEGSKA (reference sequence). The CDR3 is 11 residues long.

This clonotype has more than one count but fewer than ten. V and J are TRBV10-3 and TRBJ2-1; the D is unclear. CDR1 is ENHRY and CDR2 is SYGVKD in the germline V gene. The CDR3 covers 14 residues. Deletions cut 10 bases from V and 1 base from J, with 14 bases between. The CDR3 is CATTTKGSYNEQFF. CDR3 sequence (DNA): TGTGCCACTACGACAAAGGGTTCCTACAATGAGCAGTTCTTC.

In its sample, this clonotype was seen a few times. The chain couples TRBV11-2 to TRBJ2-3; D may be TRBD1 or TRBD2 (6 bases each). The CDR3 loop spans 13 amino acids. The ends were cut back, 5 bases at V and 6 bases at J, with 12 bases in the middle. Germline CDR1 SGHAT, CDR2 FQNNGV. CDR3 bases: TGTGCCAGCAGCCTTCCGGGGGCGGATACGCAGTATTTT. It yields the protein CASSLPGADTQYF.

Here the CDR3 reads CASSLTRQDTEAFF. The CDR3, as DNA: TGTGCCAGCAGCCTGACAAGACAGGACACTGAAGCTTTCTTT. The chain uses TRBV6-2 or TRBV6-3 and TRBJ1-1, with D maybe TRBD1 (6 bases). Germline V lookup: CDR1 MNHEY, CDR2 SVGEGT. V was shortened by 6 bases and J by 3 bases, with 14 bases between the two germline ends. CDR3 length: 14 residues.

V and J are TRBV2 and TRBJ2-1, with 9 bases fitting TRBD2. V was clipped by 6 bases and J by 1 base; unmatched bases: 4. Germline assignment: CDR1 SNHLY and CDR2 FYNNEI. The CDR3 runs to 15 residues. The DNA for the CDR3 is TGTGCCAGCAGACCGGGACTAGCTTCCTACAATGAGCAGTTCTTC. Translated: CASRPGLASYNEQFF. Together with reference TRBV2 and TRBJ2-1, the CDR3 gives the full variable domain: EPEVTQTPSHQVTQMGQEVILRCVPISNHLYFYWYRQILGQKVEFLVSFYNNEISEKSEIFDDQFSVERPDGSNFTLKIRSTKLEDSAMYFCASRPGLASYNEQFFGPGTRLTVL.

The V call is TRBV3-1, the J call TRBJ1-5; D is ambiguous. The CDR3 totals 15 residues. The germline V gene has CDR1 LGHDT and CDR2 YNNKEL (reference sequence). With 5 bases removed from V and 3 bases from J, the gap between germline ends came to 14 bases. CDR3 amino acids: CASSSREDLNQPQHF. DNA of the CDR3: TGTGCCAGCAGCAGTCGGGAGGACCTCAATCAGCCCCAGCATTTT.

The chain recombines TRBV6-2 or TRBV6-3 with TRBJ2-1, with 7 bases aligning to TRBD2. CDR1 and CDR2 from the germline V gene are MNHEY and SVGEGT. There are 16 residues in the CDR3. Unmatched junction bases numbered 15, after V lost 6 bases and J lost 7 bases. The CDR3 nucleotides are TGTGCCAGCAGCTCAGGCGAAAGTTGGGGAGGGAATGAGCAGTTCTTC. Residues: CASSSGESWGGNEQFF.

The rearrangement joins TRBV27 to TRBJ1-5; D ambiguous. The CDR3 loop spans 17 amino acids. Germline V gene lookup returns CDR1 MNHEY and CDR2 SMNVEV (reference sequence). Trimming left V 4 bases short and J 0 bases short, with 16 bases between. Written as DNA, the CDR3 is TGTGCCAGCAGTTCCGGACGGCTCCAGTATAGCAATCAGCCCCAGCATTTT. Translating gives CASSSGRLQYSNQPQHF.

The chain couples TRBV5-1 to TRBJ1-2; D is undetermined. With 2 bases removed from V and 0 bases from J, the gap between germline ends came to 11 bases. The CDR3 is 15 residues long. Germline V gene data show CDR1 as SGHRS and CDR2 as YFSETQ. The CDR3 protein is CASSFSGGANYGYTF. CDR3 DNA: TGCGCCAGCAGCTTTTCCGGCGGAGCTAACTATGGCTACACCTTC. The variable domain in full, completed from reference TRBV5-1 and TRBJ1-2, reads KAGVTQTPRYLIKTRGQQVTLSCSPISGHRSVSWYQQTPGQGLQFLFEYFSETQRNKGNFPGRFSGRQFSNSRSEMNVSTLELGDSALYLCASSFSGGANYGYTFGSGTRLTVV.

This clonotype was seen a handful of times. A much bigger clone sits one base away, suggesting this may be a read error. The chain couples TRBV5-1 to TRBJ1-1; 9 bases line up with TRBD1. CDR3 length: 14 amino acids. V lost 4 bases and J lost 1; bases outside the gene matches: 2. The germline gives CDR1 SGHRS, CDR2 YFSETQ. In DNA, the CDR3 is TGCGCCAGCAGCATGGACAGGGGGAACACTGAAGCTTTCTTT. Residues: CASSMDRGNTEAFF.

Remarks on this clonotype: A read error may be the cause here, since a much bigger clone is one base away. The CDR3 region has the DNA TGTGCCGGCAGTTACTCGACAGGGGGCCTCACTGAAGCTTTCTTT. It translates to CAGSYSTGGLTEAFF. The genes are TRBV6-5 and TRBJ1-1; 10 nucleotides agree with TRBD1. In germline, CDR1 is MNHEY, CDR2 SVGAGI. This CDR3 is 15 amino acids long.

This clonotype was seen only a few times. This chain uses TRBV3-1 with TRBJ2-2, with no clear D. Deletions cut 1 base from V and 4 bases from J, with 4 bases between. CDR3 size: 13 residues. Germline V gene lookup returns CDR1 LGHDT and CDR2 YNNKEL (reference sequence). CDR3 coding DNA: TGTGCCAGCAGCCAAGGAAGCACCGGGGAGCTGTTTTTT. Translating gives CASSQGSTGELFF.

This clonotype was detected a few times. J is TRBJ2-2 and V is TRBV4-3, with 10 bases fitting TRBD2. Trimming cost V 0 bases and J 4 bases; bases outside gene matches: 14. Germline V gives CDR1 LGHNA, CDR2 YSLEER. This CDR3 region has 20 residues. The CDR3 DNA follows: TGCGCCAGCAGCCAAGAACGGCTACTAGCGGGGAGTGGGGGCACCGGGGAGCTGTTTTTT. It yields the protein CASSQERLLAGSGGTGELFF.

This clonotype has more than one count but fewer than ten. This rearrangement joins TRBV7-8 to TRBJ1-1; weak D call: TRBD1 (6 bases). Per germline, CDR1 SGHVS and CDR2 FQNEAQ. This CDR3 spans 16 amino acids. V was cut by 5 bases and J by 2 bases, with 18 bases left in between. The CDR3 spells CASSPGKGGSNTEAFF. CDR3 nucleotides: TGTGCCAGCAGCCCAGGAAAGGGGGGTTCCAACACTGAAGCTTTCTTT.

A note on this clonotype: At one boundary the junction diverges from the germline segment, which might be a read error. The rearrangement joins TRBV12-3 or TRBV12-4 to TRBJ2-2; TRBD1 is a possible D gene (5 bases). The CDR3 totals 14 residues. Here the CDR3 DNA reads TGTGCCGGCAGGCAGGGAATTGACACCGGGGAGCTGTTTTTT. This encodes CAGRQGIDTGELFF.

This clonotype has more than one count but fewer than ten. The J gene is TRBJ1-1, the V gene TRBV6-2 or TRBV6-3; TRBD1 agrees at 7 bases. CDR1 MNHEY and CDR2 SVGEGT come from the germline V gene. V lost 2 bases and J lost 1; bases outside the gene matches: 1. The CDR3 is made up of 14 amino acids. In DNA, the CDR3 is TGTGCCAGCAGTTACAGACAGGGGAACACTGAAGCTTTCTTT. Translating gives CASSYRQGNTEAFF.